This T cell receptor (beta chain) is from a study of blood T cell repertoires in COVID-19. Across the whole study: The origin of the acute and convalescent COVID-19 samples was the United States, Italy and Spain.

As handled by the study authors: Amplified reference gene primers provided the basis for estimating nucleated cell counts. Clones were sequenced by immunoSEQ multiplex PCR, and TCRdb holds only the in-frame ones, with some missing. V, J and clone size derive from that table, while D and trimming were established from the DNA sequence. The sample comprises 300,000 to 350,000 clones, about 90% of which are singletons, and more than 5.5% rests with the top ten. It was during active infection that Seattle patients were enrolled and then longitudinally followed. Trimming pared 7 bases from V and 4 bases from J, leaving 14 bases between. Germline CDR1 reads MNHEY; CDR2 reads SVGAGI. CDR3 length equals 14 residues.

This TCR was sampled from a woman aged 70-85 years with COVID-19, enrolled during active disease. The sample comprised peripheral blood. The chain has TRBV6-5 and TRBJ2-1, with D perhaps TRBD1 (5 bases). CDR3: CASTPGHTYNEQFF. The CDR3 nucleotides read TGTGCCAGCACCCCCGGACACACTTACAATGAGCAGTTCTTC.